A selection of T cell receptor beta chains follows, all from one sample in a study of CD8+CD57+ T cells in acquired aplastic anemia. TCRdb reprocessed the reads via MiXCR and lists one record per CDR3 protein. Of some 170,000 distinct CDR3 sequences detected, around 48% appear once; the ten largest clones hold around 1.1%. The sequenced sample was sorted CD4+, CD8+, or CD8+CD57+ T cells (not recorded which) from PBMCs. These receptors were obtained from a human donor with aplastic anemia. Both conserved end residues are part of each CDR3. A D gene is named only where the DNA matches it firmly. Clone size is given for some rows only: seen once, a few or many times, or a class if the clone is expanded.

D gene: -
clone size: once
J gene: TRBJ2-7
V gene: TRBV9
CDR3 protein: CASSGNREGSYEQYF
CDR3 DNA: TGTGCCAGCAGCGGGAACAGGGAAGGGTCCTACGAGCAGTACTTC

D gene: -
clone size: -
J gene: TRBJ1-6
V gene: TRBV15
CDR3 protein: CATSSLGGVPGDSPLHF
CDR3 DNA: TGTGCCACCAGCAGCTTGGGTGGGGTCCCAGGTGATTCACCCCTCCACTTT

D gene: TRBD1
clone size: -
J gene: TRBJ1-6
V gene: TRBV6-1
CDR3 protein: CASKDRDRYIHYNSPLHF
CDR3 DNA: TGTGCCAGCAAGGACCGGGACAGATACATACACTATAATTCACCCCTCCACTTT

D gene: TRBD1
clone size: -
J gene: TRBJ2-7
V gene: TRBV5-5
CDR3 protein: CASSLGTGGGYEQYF
CDR3 DNA: TGTGCCAGCAGCTTGGGGACAGGGGGCGGCTACGAGCAGTACTTC

D gene: TRBD2
clone size: many
J gene: TRBJ2-7
V gene: TRBV29-1
CDR3 protein: CSVEGGNSYEQYF
CDR3 DNA: TGCAGCGTTGAGGGGGGGAACTCCTACGAGCAGTACTTC

D gene: -
clone size: many
J gene: TRBJ2-5
V gene: TRBV7-9
CDR3 protein: CASSRGLKPLQETQYF
CDR3 DNA: TGTGCCAGCAGCCGCGGACTCAAACCTCTACAAGAGACCCAGTACTTC

D gene: TRBD2
clone size: many
J gene: TRBJ2-2
V gene: TRBV9
CDR3 protein: CASSVQTSGATGELFF
CDR3 DNA: TGTGCCAGCAGCGTCCAGACTAGCGGGGCCACCGGGGAGCTGTTTTTT

D gene: -
clone size: -
J gene: TRBJ2-6
V gene: TRBV7-9
CDR3 protein: CASSALLVVLTF
CDR3 DNA: TGTGCCAGCAGCGCACTTTTGGTAGTCCTGACTTTC

D gene: TRBD1
clone size: many
J gene: TRBJ1-1
V gene: TRBV5-5
CDR3 protein: CASSPPGQGWRSTEAFF
CDR3 DNA: TGTGCCAGCAGCCCCCCGGGACAGGGGTGGAGGAGCACTGAAGCTTTCTTT

D gene: TRBD1
clone size: -
J gene: TRBJ2-7
V gene: TRBV18
CDR3 protein: CASSPGFSGQGTYEQYF
CDR3 DNA: TGTGCCAGCTCACCAGGGTTCTCGGGACAGGGGACCTACGAGCAGTACTTC

D gene: -
clone size: -
J gene: TRBJ2-3
V gene: TRBV11-3
CDR3 protein: CASRRRNTDTQYF
CDR3 DNA: TGTGCCAGCAGGAGACGGAACACAGATACGCAGTATTTT

D gene: -
clone size: -
J gene: TRBJ1-2
V gene: TRBV5-1
CDR3 protein: CASTNGTPYGYTF
CDR3 DNA: TGCGCCAGCACAAACGGGACACCCTATGGCTACACCTTC

D gene: -
clone size: -
J gene: TRBJ1-5
V gene: TRBV20-1
CDR3 protein: CSASEYVGSNQPQHF
CDR3 DNA: TGCAGTGCTAGTGAATACGTGGGTAGCAATCAGCCCCAGCATTTT

D gene: -
clone size: -
J gene: TRBJ2-6
V gene: TRBV20-1
CDR3 protein: CSAGGGRGNPSGANVLTF
CDR3 DNA: TGCAGTGCCGGGGGGGGCAGGGGGAACCCCTCTGGGGCCAACGTCCTGACTTTC

D gene: TRBD2
clone size: -
J gene: TRBJ2-1
V gene: TRBV2
CDR3 protein: CAGSERGDEQFF
CDR3 DNA: TGTGCCGGCAGTGAACGGGGGGATGAGCAGTTCTTC

D gene: -
clone size: -
J gene: TRBJ2-1
V gene: TRBV5-4
CDR3 protein: CASSFTFNEQFF
CDR3 DNA: TGTGCCAGCAGCTTTACTTTCAATGAGCAGTTCTTC

D gene: TRBD1
clone size: many
J gene: TRBJ2-5
V gene: TRBV20-1
CDR3 protein: CSTIPGQGKETQYF
CDR3 DNA: TGCAGTACTATCCCGGGACAGGGAAAAGAGACCCAGTACTTC

D gene: -
clone size: many
J gene: TRBJ2-1
V gene: TRBV20-1
CDR3 protein: CSAFGREQFF
CDR3 DNA: TGCAGTGCTTTCGGGCGGGAGCAGTTCTTC